Listed below are T cell receptor beta chains from one sample, sequenced in a study of CD8+ T cells in alopecia areata. Assay: immunoSEQ multiplex PCR; the TCRdb copy retains only in-frame clones and omits some. Of 130,000 to 150,000 clones in the sample, 40% to 55% were seen once. Sequencing used CD4+ T cells sorted from blood, obtained at week 0. The source is a human donor with alopecia areata. Each CDR3 is given with its conserved first and last residue.

CDR3 length: 13
V gene: TRBV30
J gene: TRBJ1-2
CDR3 protein: CACRLAPGGGYTF

CDR3 length: 15
V gene: TRBV7-8
J gene: TRBJ1-5
CDR3 protein: CASSLAAGYNQPQHF

CDR3 length: 23
V gene: TRBV30
J gene: TRBJ2-1
CDR3 protein: CAWRRIRVTSGSSLKSAYNEQFF

CDR3 length: 15
V gene: TRBV7-2
J gene: TRBJ2-7
CDR3 protein: CASSYDRALTYEQYF

CDR3 length: 11
V gene: TRBV30
J gene: TRBJ2-1
CDR3 protein: CAWLYLNEQFF

CDR3 length: 14
V gene: TRBV13
J gene: TRBJ1-1
CDR3 protein: CASSSGTSDTEAFF

CDR3 length: 18
V gene: TRBV27
J gene: TRBJ2-5
CDR3 protein: CASSPEGSGGPHQETQYF

CDR3 length: 15
V gene: TRBV29-1
J gene: TRBJ2-7
CDR3 protein: CSYNRPGEGSHEQYF

CDR3 length: 14
V gene: TRBV27
J gene: TRBJ2-5
CDR3 protein: CASSLYGGIQTQYF

CDR3 length: 16
V gene: TRBV11-2
J gene: TRBJ1-3
CDR3 protein: CASSLLWDLKRNTIYF

CDR3 length: 18
V gene: TRBV25-1
J gene: TRBJ2-6
CDR3 protein: CASSDSGTVFSGANVLTF

CDR3 length: 13
V gene: TRBV19
J gene: TRBJ1-1
CDR3 protein: CASTSGPNTEAFF

CDR3 length: 11
V gene: TRBV20-1
J gene: TRBJ2-1
CDR3 protein: CSARDRHEQFF

CDR3 length: 14
V gene: TRBV6-1
J gene: TRBJ2-5
CDR3 protein: CASSLLASQETQYF

CDR3 length: 13
V gene: TRBV7-3
J gene: TRBJ2-3
CDR3 protein: CASSYTNSRAQYF

CDR3 length: 16
V gene: TRBV15
J gene: TRBJ2-7
CDR3 protein: CATSKTSGRSSYEQYF

CDR3 length: 14
V gene: TRBV7-2
J gene: TRBJ2-3
CDR3 protein: CASSLDQLTDTQYF

CDR3 length: 17
V gene: TRBV2
J gene: TRBJ2-1
CDR3 protein: CASSESPGRSSYNEQFF

CDR3 length: 11
V gene: TRBV7-2
J gene: TRBJ2-1
CDR3 protein: CASTQVGEQFF

CDR3 length: 13
V gene: TRBV23-1
J gene: TRBJ1-1
CDR3 protein: CASSQLTGERAFF

CDR3 length: 15
V gene: TRBV30
J gene: TRBJ1-4
CDR3 protein: CAWSVRGRGDEKLFF

CDR3 length: 15
V gene: TRBV4-2
J gene: TRBJ1-5
CDR3 protein: CASSQVDTDNQPQHF

CDR3 length: 14
V gene: TRBV7-9
J gene: TRBJ1-4
CDR3 protein: CASSLGTTNEKLFF

CDR3 length: 13
V gene: TRBV27
J gene: TRBJ2-7
CDR3 protein: CASGRDSPYEQYF

CDR3 length: 12
V gene: TRBV29-1
J gene: TRBJ2-5
CDR3 protein: CSVRRSQETQYF

CDR3 length: 15
V gene: TRBV28
J gene: TRBJ1-2
CDR3 protein: CASVRSTQANYGYTF

CDR3 length: 15
V gene: TRBV11-2
J gene: TRBJ2-5
CDR3 protein: CASSKTSGRAETQYF

CDR3 length: 15
V gene: TRBV4-2
J gene: TRBJ2-3
CDR3 protein: CASSQDPLAGDTQYF

CDR3 length: 11
V gene: TRBV29-1
J gene: TRBJ2-3
CDR3 protein: CSDTVADTQYF

CDR3 length: 14
V gene: TRBV28
J gene: TRBJ2-5
CDR3 protein: CASSSRVLMGTQYF

CDR3 length: 12
V gene: TRBV7-8
J gene: TRBJ2-1
CDR3 protein: CASSNLFEEQFF

CDR3 length: 12
V gene: TRBV29-1
J gene: TRBJ2-5
CDR3 protein: CSGEGIQETQYF

CDR3 length: 11
V gene: TRBV2
J gene: TRBJ2-3
CDR3 protein: CAGGSADTQYF

CDR3 length: 16
V gene: TRBV7-2
J gene: TRBJ2-2
CDR3 protein: CASSQFWTGLSGELFF

CDR3 length: 14
V gene: TRBV5-1
J gene: TRBJ1-2
CDR3 protein: CASSPGLGAYGYTF

CDR3 length: 15
V gene: TRBV29-1
J gene: TRBJ1-3
CDR3 protein: CSVSLKPGSGNTIYF

CDR3 length: 13
V gene: TRBV30
J gene: TRBJ2-3
CDR3 protein: CAWGQGPTDTQYF

CDR3 length: 12
V gene: TRBV18
J gene: TRBJ2-1
CDR3 protein: CASSPEDNEQFF

CDR3 length: 13
V gene: TRBV29-1
J gene: TRBJ1-2
CDR3 protein: CSVEEGGGLGYTF

CDR3 length: 14
V gene: TRBV5-1
J gene: TRBJ2-5
CDR3 protein: CASSFTLGQETQYF

CDR3 length: 14
V gene: TRBV2
J gene: TRBJ1-5
CDR3 protein: CASSGQGREQPQHF

CDR3 length: 14
V gene: TRBV5-6
J gene: TRBJ1-1
CDR3 protein: CASSQIDRGTEAFF

CDR3 length: 14
V gene: TRBV29-1
J gene: TRBJ1-2
CDR3 protein: CSVPHGGVNYGYTF

CDR3 length: 16
V gene: TRBV23-1
J gene: TRBJ1-4
CDR3 protein: CASSQRRQGANEKLFF

CDR3 length: 15
V gene: TRBV7-9
J gene: TRBJ1-2
CDR3 protein: CASSLVRGEGYGYTF

CDR3 length: 14
V gene: TRBV5-4
J gene: TRBJ2-1
CDR3 protein: CASSVDHPYNEQFF

CDR3 length: 13
V gene: TRBV19
J gene: TRBJ2-7
CDR3 protein: CASGGQGLNEQYF

CDR3 length: 13
V gene: TRBV6-6
J gene: TRBJ1-2
CDR3 protein: CASSYSRGEGYTF

CDR3 length: 12
V gene: TRBV29-1
J gene: TRBJ2-7
CDR3 protein: CSVEDGTAEQYF

CDR3 length: 14
V gene: TRBV29-1
J gene: TRBJ2-2
CDR3 protein: CSVAGTGGPGELFF

CDR3 length: 14
V gene: TRBV2
J gene: TRBJ2-5
CDR3 protein: CASSLTSGKETQYF

CDR3 length: 13
V gene: TRBV7-3
J gene: TRBJ2-3
CDR3 protein: CASSSQTRDTQYF

CDR3 length: 14
V gene: TRBV6-1
J gene: TRBJ1-5
CDR3 protein: CAIARWDKNQPQHF

CDR3 length: 13
V gene: TRBV30
J gene: TRBJ2-1
CDR3 protein: CAWRAGRGGEQFF

CDR3 length: 11
V gene: TRBV29-1
J gene: TRBJ1-1
CDR3 protein: CTVGFGTEAFF

CDR3 length: 17
V gene: TRBV11-3
J gene: TRBJ2-5
CDR3 protein: CASSSPLGKEIWETQYF

CDR3 length: 12
V gene: TRBV30
J gene: TRBJ2-7
CDR3 protein: CAWRGRRYEQYF

CDR3 length: 13
V gene: TRBV25-1
J gene: TRBJ1-4
CDR3 protein: CASSIRRGEKLFF

CDR3 length: 20
V gene: TRBV27
J gene: TRBJ2-2
CDR3 protein: CASSLFTGLAGNVHTGELFF